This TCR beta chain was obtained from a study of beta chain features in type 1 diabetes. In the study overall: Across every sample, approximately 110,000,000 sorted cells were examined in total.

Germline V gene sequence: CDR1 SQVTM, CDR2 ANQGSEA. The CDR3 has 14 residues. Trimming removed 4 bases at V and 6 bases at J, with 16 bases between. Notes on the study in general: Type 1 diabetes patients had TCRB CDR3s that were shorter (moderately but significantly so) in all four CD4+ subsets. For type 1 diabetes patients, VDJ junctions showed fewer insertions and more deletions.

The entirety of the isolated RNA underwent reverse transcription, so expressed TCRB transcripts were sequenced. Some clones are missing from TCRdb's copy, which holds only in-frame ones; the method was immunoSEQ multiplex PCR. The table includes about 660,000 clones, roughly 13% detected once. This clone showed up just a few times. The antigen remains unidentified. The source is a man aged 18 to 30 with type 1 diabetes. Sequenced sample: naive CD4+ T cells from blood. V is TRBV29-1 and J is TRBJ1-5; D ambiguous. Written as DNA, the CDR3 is TGCAGCGTTGGTTCTCTTGGTGGAACTCAGCCCCAGCATTTT. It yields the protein CSVGSLGGTQPQHF.